The 32 T cell receptor beta chains below were found in one sample sequenced in a study of blood T cell repertoires in COVID-19. This table comes from immunoSEQ multiplex PCR, and its TCRdb copy is limited to in-frame clones, with some not included. The sample records 200,000 to 250,000 clones, roughly 82% being singletons. The sample was peripheral blood. All receptors come from a man older than 75 with acute or convalescent COVID-19.

The rearrangement joins TRBV18 to TRBJ2-1; 10 nucleotides agree with TRBD1. V shed 5 bases and J 1 base; nucleotides not matched to a gene: 5. This CDR3 has 16 residues. Germline V gene data show CDR1 as KGHSH and CDR2 as LQKENI. The CDR3 nucleotides are TGTGCCAGCTCATCTGTGGGACAGGGGTCCTACAATGAGCAGTTCTTC. Protein product: CASSSVGQGSYNEQFF.

This clone was observed a few times. The chain carries TRBV25-1 and TRBJ1-4; D is perhaps TRBD1 (5 bases). The length of the CDR3 is 18 residues. Trimming removed 4 bases at V and 0 bases at J, with 18 bases between. The germline gives CDR1 MGHDK, CDR2 SYGVNS. The CDR3 here is CASSGIGPGISTNEKLFF. In nucleotides, the CDR3 is TGTGCCAGCAGTGGCATTGGTCCAGGGATTTCAACTAATGAAAAACTGTTTTTT. The whole variable domain, remainder taken from reference TRBV25-1 and TRBJ1-4, is EADIYQTPRYLVIGTGKKITLECSQTMGHDKMYWYQQDPGMELHLIHYSYGVNSTEKGDLSSESTVSRIRTEHFPLTLESARPSHTSQYLCASSGIGPGISTNEKLFFGSGTQLSVL.

This chain connects TRBV6-5 to TRBJ2-7, with 12 positions matching TRBD1. Germline loops: CDR1 MNHEY, CDR2 SVGAGI. The CDR3 has 14 amino acids. V lost 6 bases and J lost 3; bases outside the gene matches: 3. The chain's CDR3 is CASRWDRGHYEQYF. Here the CDR3 DNA reads TGTGCCAGCAGGTGGGACAGGGGGCACTACGAGCAGTACTTC.

On this clone itself: One end of the junction fails to match germline, which may point to a read error. The chain employs TRBV6-1 and TRBJ1-6, with D possibly matching TRBD1 (5 bases). The germline V gene has CDR1 MNHNS and CDR2 SASEGT. This CDR3 contains 18 residues. As DNA, the CDR3 is TGTGCCAGCAGTCAAGCAACGACACTCAGGGTTGGGAATTCACCCCTCCACTTT. Translated: CASSQATTLRVGNSPLHF.

The chain recombines TRBV28 with TRBJ1-1; 7 nucleotides align to TRBD1. With 4 bases clipped from V and 6 bases from J, the junction kept 8 bases outside the gene matches. CDR1 MDHEN and CDR2 SYDVKM come from the germline V gene. This CDR3 has 14 amino acids. CDR3 bases: TGTGCCAGCAGTTCGTTACAGGGGTTTGCTGAAGCTTTCTTT. This codes for CASSSLQGFAEAFF.

CDR3 DNA: TGTGCCACCTTGGGACAGGGAGGTAATTCACCCCTCCACTTT. Amino acid sequence: CATLGQGGNSPLHF. This chain links TRBV6-5 with TRBJ1-6; 9 bases fit TRBD1. In germline, CDR1 is MNHEY, CDR2 SVGAGI. CDR3 size: 14 residues. The V segment lost 10 bases and the J segment 6 bases; nucleotides outside the gene matches: 7.

This chain joins TRBV2 and TRBJ1-2, with D possibly TRBD1 on 5 matching bases. CDR1 is SNHLY and CDR2 is FYNNEI in the germline V gene. The V and J ends lost 8 bases and 2 bases respectively, with 12 bases between them. This CDR3 contains 13 residues. The CDR3 protein is CASSLGGNYGYTF. CDR3 coding DNA: TGTGCCAGCTCGCTCGGGGGGAACTATGGCTACACCTTC.

The chain has TRBV6-1 and TRBJ1-1; a weak D match, TRBD1 (5 bases). Looked up from germline, CDR1 is MNHNS and CDR2 is SASEGT. This CDR3 is built from 14 residues. The V and J ends lost 10 bases and 5 bases respectively, with 20 bases between them. CDR3 bases: TGTGCCACCGTCCTGGGGGGGTCAAAAACTGAAGCTTTCTTT. Translating it yields CATVLGGSKTEAFF.

This rearrangement joins TRBV7-8 to TRBJ2-5; perhaps TRBD1 as D (5 bases). Between the trimmed V and J ends, which lost 5 bases and 5 bases, there was a span of 21 bases. CDR1 is SGHVS, CDR2 FQNEAQ, per germline. This CDR3 region has 16 residues. CDR3 nucleotide sequence: TGTGCCAGCAGCGATAGGGTTGACAGAGCTACGGAGACCCAGTACTTC. Translation: CASSDRVDRATETQYF.

CDR3 in DNA: TGTGCCAGCAGTCTACAGGGGGCGAGGGATTCACCCCTCCACTTT. Protein product: CASSLQGARDSPLHF. V gene TRBV27 combines with J gene TRBJ1-6; 9 bases are shared with TRBD1. There are 15 residues in the CDR3. Germline-derived CDR1 and CDR2 are MNHEY and SMNVEV (reference sequence). The V segment lost 5 bases and the J segment 8 bases; nucleotides outside the gene matches: 7.

DNA for the CDR3: TGTGCCAGCTCACCACTCGGCGGCCAGGGCCTCTACGAGCAGTACTTC. Its protein is CASSPLGGQGLYEQYF. The chain uses TRBV18 and TRBJ2-7; D perhaps matches TRBD1 (5 bases). The CDR3 spans 16 residues. V gave up 1 base and J gave up 3 bases, with 16 bases separating them. Germline V gives CDR1 KGHSH, CDR2 LQKENI.

V usage is TRBV24-1 and J usage is TRBJ2-3; D remains ambiguous. With 1 base removed from V and 12 bases from J, the gap between germline ends came to 16 bases. In germline, CDR1 is KGHDR, CDR2 SFDVKD. The length of the CDR3 is 14 residues. CDR3 nucleotide sequence: TGTGCCACCAGTGATTTATATCTCTCCGGTTTACAGTATTTT. It encodes CATSDLYLSGLQYF.

The CDR3 here is CASSTGGDSYRGYTF. The CDR3 nucleotides are TGTGCCAGCTCCACGGGGGGGGACTCGTATCGGGGCTACACCTTC. V gene TRBV28 combines with J gene TRBJ1-2; tentatively, D is TRBD1 (5 bases). Looked up from germline, CDR1 is MDHEN and CDR2 is SYDVKM. CDR3 size: 15 residues. Trimming took off 8 bases at V and 8 bases at J, with 24 bases between the two ends.

This clone was recorded only once. Within the sample, other DNA sequences also encode this same CDR3. The chain combines TRBV7-2 with TRBJ2-1; D perhaps matches TRBD2 (5 bases). Germline V gene lookup returns CDR1 SGHTA and CDR2 FQGNSA. The CDR3 covers 14 residues. With 5 bases removed from V and 1 base from J, the gap between germline ends came to 9 bases. The CDR3 sequence is CASSPGLSYNEQFF. For the CDR3, the DNA is TGTGCCAGCAGCCCAGGACTTTCCTACAATGAGCAGTTCTTC.

This clone was detected only once. This sequence joins TRBV7-2 and TRBJ1-5, with D unresolved. The V gene lost 0 bases and the J gene lost 4 bases, with 13 bases spanning the gap. This CDR3 is 16 amino acids long. Looked up from germline, CDR1 is SGHTA and CDR2 is FQGNSA. CDR3 loop: CASSLAGTAPNQPQHF. CDR3 DNA sequence: TGTGCCAGCAGCTTAGCGGGCACAGCCCCAAATCAGCCCCAGCATTTT.

The CDR3 nucleotides read TGTGCCAGCAGCTTCCAGCGGGGGGTCGCCGGGGAGCTGTTTTTT. Its protein is CASSFQRGVAGELFF. The chain has TRBV11-1 and TRBJ2-2; 9 nucleotides match TRBD2. The ends lost 3 bases at V and 6 bases at J; junction bases unmatched: 5. The CDR3 totals 15 residues. Germline assignment: CDR1 SGHAT and CDR2 FQDESV (reference sequence).

The CDR3 region is CASSVIDRGPYEQYF. CDR3 DNA: TGTGCCAGCAGTGTTATCGACAGGGGACCATACGAGCAGTACTTC. The chain combines TRBV2 with TRBJ2-7, with 8 nucleotides matching TRBD1. Germline CDR1 SNHLY, CDR2 FYNNEI. The CDR3 consists of 15 residues. V shed 4 bases and J 4 bases; nucleotides not matched to a gene: 9.

J is TRBJ2-1 and V is TRBV5-5, with 7 bases matching TRBD2. The V segment lost 5 bases and the J segment 1 base; nucleotides outside the gene matches: 12. Germline V gene data show CDR1 as SGHKS and CDR2 as YYEKEE (reference sequence). The CDR3 contains 17 residues. This CDR3 reads CASRPQMASGSYNEQFF. DNA for the CDR3: TGTGCCAGCAGACCCCAGATGGCTAGCGGATCCTACAATGAGCAGTTCTTC.

The chain has TRBV2 and TRBJ2-6; D is ambiguous. CDR1 is SNHLY, CDR2 FYNNEI, per germline. The CDR3 loop spans 14 amino acids. The V end was cut by 4 bases, the J end by 0 bases, with 4 bases between. This chain's CDR3 is CASSAGSGANVLTF. The CDR3 nucleotides are TGTGCCAGCAGTGCGGGCTCTGGGGCCAACGTCCTGACTTTC.

This clone was detected a few times. V and J are TRBV2 and TRBJ1-2, with TRBD1 matching over 10 bases. The length of the CDR3 is 14 residues. Germline V lookup: CDR1 SNHLY, CDR2 FYNNEI. V lost 4 bases to trimming and J lost 5 bases; unmatched junction nucleotides: 4. CDR3 protein: CASSAGQGGYGYTF. The CDR3 DNA sequence: TGTGCCAGCAGTGCTGGACAGGGGGGATATGGCTACACCTTC. Full variable domain (outside the CDR3, taken from reference TRBV2 and TRBJ1-2): EPEVTQTPSHQVTQMGQEVILRCVPISNHLYFYWYRQILGQKVEFLVSFYNNEISEKSEIFDDQFSVERPDGSNFTLKIRSTKLEDSAMYFCASSAGQGGYGYTFGSGTRLTVV.

V usage is TRBV6-5 and J usage is TRBJ1-6; perhaps TRBD1 as D (6 bases). The CDR3 covers 14 residues. Germline V gene data show CDR1 as MNHEY and CDR2 as SVGAGI. Trimming removed 6 bases from V and 5 bases from J, with 11 bases in between. As DNA, the CDR3 is TGTGCCAGCAGCCGGGAGGGGGATAATTCACCCCTCCACTTT. Its protein is CASSREGDNSPLHF.

V is TRBV6-5 and J is TRBJ1-3; D gene uncertain. Per germline, CDR1 MNHEY and CDR2 SVGAGI. This CDR3 contains 15 residues. The germline V and J ends were trimmed by 7 bases and 7 bases, with 20 bases remaining between them. The CDR3 DNA reads TGTGCCAGCAAGTTAAATCCGGCCCCGGGTAACACCATATATTTT. Residues: CASKLNPAPGNTIYF.

The chain employs TRBV7-2 and TRBJ1-6; possibly TRBD1 for D (6 bases). V gave up 5 bases and J gave up 6 bases, with 11 bases separating them. Germline V gives CDR1 SGHTA, CDR2 FQGNSA. The CDR3 sequence is 14 residues long. CDR3 nucleotide sequence: TGTGCCAGCAGCCGCGGGGGGGCTAATTCACCCCTCCACTTT. Its protein is CASSRGGANSPLHF.

This clone was recorded at least ten times. The chain links TRBV21-1 to TRBJ1-4. TRBV21-1 represents a pseudogene. The CDR3 consists of 15 residues. CDR3 in amino acids: CASSKVGGVGEKLFF. The CDR3 nucleotides read TGTGCCAGCAGCAAAGTAGGCGGGGTGGGTGAAAAACTGTTTTTT.

The chain has TRBV18 and TRBJ1-6, with 7 bases lining up with TRBD1. Germline V gives CDR1 KGHSH, CDR2 LQKENI. J lost 10 bases, V lost 4 bases, and 13 bases had no gene match. This CDR3 region has 16 residues. The CDR3 DNA is TGTGCCAGCTCACTTTCCGGGACAGCGATTTTATCACCCCTCCACTTT. Translation: CASSLSGTAILSPLHF.

This chain uses TRBV5-1 with TRBJ1-2, with D perhaps matching TRBD1 (6 bases). The germline CDR1 and CDR2 sequences are SGHRS and YFSETQ. The V gene lost 9 bases and the J gene lost 8 bases, with 17 bases spanning the gap. This CDR3 comprises 12 residues. The CDR3 is CATEGGNGGYTF. In DNA, the CDR3 is TGCGCCACCGAGGGGGGGAACGGCGGCTACACCTTC. Complete variable domain (other parts from reference TRBV5-1 and TRBJ1-2): KAGVTQTPRYLIKTRGQQVTLSCSPISGHRSVSWYQQTPGQGLQFLFEYFSETQRNKGNFPGRFSGRQFSNSRSEMNVSTLELGDSALYLCATEGGNGGYTFGSGTRLTVV.

This clone was picked up one time. The chain combines TRBV6-2 or TRBV6-3 with TRBJ2-3; tentative D call: TRBD2 (6 bases). Germline CDR1 and CDR2: MNHEY and SVGEGT. V was cut by 3 bases and J by 0 bases, with 7 bases left in between. The CDR3 totals 14 residues. As DNA, the CDR3 is TGTGCCAGCAGTTATAGCGGCAGCACAGATACGCAGTATTTT. This sequence encodes CASSYSGSTDTQYF.

The gene calls are TRBV2 and TRBJ1-1; unclear D gene. V lost 1 base to trimming and J lost 10 bases, with 16 bases between them. The CDR3 extends over 14 amino acids. Germline CDR1 and CDR2: SNHLY and FYNNEI. The CDR3: CASSEGLGITPAFF. In DNA, the CDR3 is TGTGCCAGCAGTGAAGGACTAGGGATAACTCCAGCTTTCTTT.

This sequence joins TRBV28 and TRBJ1-2, with 9 bases that match TRBD1. The CDR3 contains 14 residues. Looked up from germline, CDR1 is MDHEN and CDR2 is SYDVKM. J was trimmed by 2 bases and V by 8 bases; bases with no gene match: 6. CDR3 sequence reads: CASLPGQGNYGYTF. The CDR3 DNA is TGTGCCAGCTTACCGGGACAGGGAAACTATGGCTACACCTTC.

This clone was seen once. The gene calls are TRBV6-5 and TRBJ2-7; 7 bases match TRBD1. V lost 6 bases to trimming and J lost 2 bases; unmatched junction nucleotides: 7. This CDR3 is 14 amino acids long. Germline CDR1 is MNHEY and CDR2 is SVGAGI. CDR3 sequence: CASSPGTETYEQYF. CDR3 sequence (DNA): TGTGCCAGCAGCCCCGGGACAGAAACCTACGAGCAGTACTTC.

The chain has TRBV28 and TRBJ2-3; D ambiguous. The V and J ends lost 6 bases and 0 bases respectively, with 13 bases between them. CDR3 length: 15 residues. From germline, CDR1 is MDHEN and CDR2 SYDVKM. CDR3 in DNA: TGTGCCAGCAGAACTTCAAAGCCAAGCACAGATACGCAGTATTTT. Protein: CASRTSKPSTDTQYF.

This clone is a singleton in its sample. This sequence joins TRBV5-1 and TRBJ2-3; 7 positions match TRBD2. Germline V gene lookup returns CDR1 SGHRS and CDR2 YFSETQ. V shed 0 bases and J 4 bases; nucleotides not matched to a gene: 5. The CDR3 length is 15 residues. The CDR3 spells CASSLAGRASDTQYF. CDR3 nucleotide sequence: TGCGCCAGCAGCTTGGCAGGGAGGGCCTCAGATACGCAGTATTTT.